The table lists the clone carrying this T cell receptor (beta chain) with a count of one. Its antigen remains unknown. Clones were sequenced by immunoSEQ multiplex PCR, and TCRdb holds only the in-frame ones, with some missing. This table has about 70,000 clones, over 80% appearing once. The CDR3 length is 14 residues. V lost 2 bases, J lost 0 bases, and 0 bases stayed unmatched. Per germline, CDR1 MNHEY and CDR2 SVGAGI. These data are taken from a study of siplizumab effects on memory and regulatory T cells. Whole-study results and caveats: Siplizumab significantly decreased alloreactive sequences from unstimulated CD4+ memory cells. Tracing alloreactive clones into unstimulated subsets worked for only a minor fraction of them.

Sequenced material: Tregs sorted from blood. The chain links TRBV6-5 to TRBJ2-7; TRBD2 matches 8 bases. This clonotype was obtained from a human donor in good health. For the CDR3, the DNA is TGTGCCAGCAGTTACCTAGCGGGCTCCTACGAGCAGTACTTC. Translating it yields CASSYLAGSYEQYF.